This is a list of T cell receptor beta chains from one sample in a study of T cells in localized non-small cell lung cancer. The protocol was immunoSEQ multiplex PCR, while the TCRdb copy is restricted to in-frame clones and leaves out a portion. The data show 25,000 or so clones, around 88% seen once. The sequences come from peripheral blood, collected before any cancer treatment. Receptors originate from a female donor older than 55 with stage I lung adenocarcinoma. CDR3s include the opening cysteine and the closing phenylalanine or tryptophan. D genes are given only for firm matches. A row's size may be missing; if present it is once, few, many or a size class.

NA TRBJ2-7 TRBV7-2 NA CASSTRGRYYEQYF TGTGCCAGCAGCACAAGGGGGAGATACTACGAGCAGTACTTC
NA TRBJ1-1 TRBV6-6 TRBD1 CASIIGGAGTEAFF TGTGCCAGCATAATAGGGGGCGCGGGCACTGAAGCTTTCTTT
NA TRBJ1-1 TRBV5-1 TRBD1 CASSSWTGGSTEAFF TGCGCCAGCAGCTCTTGGACAGGTGGGAGCACTGAAGCTTTCTTT
NA TRBJ2-1 TRBV20-1 NA CSANRGEQFF TGCAGTGCTAACAGAGGAGAGCAGTTCTTC
NA TRBJ1-3 TRBV5-6 NA CASSLVSGNTIYF TGTGCCAGCAGCTTGGTTTCTGGAAACACCATATATTTT
NA TRBJ1-1 TRBV5-1 TRBD1 CASSLETGGFAEAFF TGCGCCAGCAGCTTGGAGACAGGGGGCTTCGCTGAAGCTTTCTTT
NA TRBJ1-5 TRBV18 TRBD1 CASSEQGSDQPQHF TGTGCCAGCTCGGAACAGGGGAGCGATCAGCCCCAGCATTTT
once TRBJ2-3 TRBV30 TRBD2 CAWRNSGALTSTDTQYF TGTGCCTGGAGGAATAGCGGGGCATTAACTAGCACAGATACGCAGTATTTT
NA TRBJ1-2 TRBV19 NA CASSPQGLRGGYTF TGTGCCAGTAGCCCGCAGGGGCTTCGCGGTGGCTACACCTTC
NA TRBJ2-7 TRBV5-1 NA CASSLDQDAAYEQYF TGCGCCAGCAGCTTGGATCAGGACGCGGCCTACGAGCAGTACTTC
NA TRBJ2-1 TRBV5-6 NA CASSFVALSYNEQFF TGTGCCAGCAGCTTTGTGGCACTCTCCTACAATGAGCAGTTCTTC
NA TRBJ2-5 TRBV7-9 NA CASSLSGGETQYF TGTGCCAGCAGCTTATCCGGGGGAGAGACCCAGTACTTC
NA TRBJ1-1 TRBV27 NA CASSLMEGTTEAFF TGTGCCAGCAGTTTAATGGAGGGGACCACTGAAGCTTTCTTT
NA TRBJ2-5 TRBV5-1 TRBD1 CASSTQMTGQETQYF TGCGCCAGCAGCACCCAGATGACAGGGCAAGAGACCCAGTACTTC
NA TRBJ1-6 TRBV19 NA CASSRTEFDYDSPLHF TGTGCCAGTAGCCGGACAGAGTTTGATTATGATTCACCCCTCCACTTT
NA TRBJ1-2 TRBV7-9 TRBD1 CASSLFRTGANYGYTF TGTGCCAGCAGCCTCTTCAGGACAGGGGCGAACTATGGCTACACCTTC
NA TRBJ2-1 TRBV10-1 NA CASSELTYNEQFF TGCGCCAGCAGTGAATTGACCTACAATGAGCAGTTCTTC
few TRBJ2-5 TRBV4-1 NA CASSQRLRETQYF TGCGCCAGCAGCCAAAGGTTACGCGAGACCCAGTACTTC
NA TRBJ2-5 TRBV27 TRBD1 CASSIKGTGPGETQYF TGTGCCAGCAGCATAAAAGGGACAGGGCCTGGGGAGACCCAGTACTTC
NA TRBJ2-7 TRBV18 TRBD1 CASSPTTGVTSYEQYF TGTGCCAGCTCTCCAACGACAGGGGTCACCTCCTACGAGCAGTACTTC
few TRBJ2-6 TRBV27 NA CASRPNVRVGTGANVLTF TGTGCCAGCAGACCAAACGTACGGGTAGGGACTGGGGCCAACGTCCTGACTTTC
NA TRBJ2-1 TRBV10-1 NA CASSESGEQFF TGCGCCAGCAGTGAGTCGGGTGAGCAGTTCTTC
NA TRBJ2-2 TRBV21-1 NA CASSARDNNTGELFF TGTGCCAGCAGCGCCCGGGACAACAACACCGGGGAGCTGTTTTTT
few TRBJ1-2 TRBV6-5 TRBD1 CASSYHTQGTYGYTF TGTGCCAGCAGTTACCACACACAGGGGACCTATGGCTACACCTTC
NA TRBJ2-5 TRBV2 NA CASSLETQYF TGTGCCAGCAGCCTAGAGACCCAGTACTTC
NA TRBJ1-3 TRBV6-1 TRBD1 CASRETGTVSGNTIYF TGTGCCAGCAGGGAAACGGGGACAGTCTCTGGAAACACCATATATTTT
NA TRBJ2-2 TRBV9 TRBD2 CASSTIGTSGSGELFF TGTGCCAGCAGCACCATAGGGACTAGCGGGAGCGGGGAGCTGTTTTTT
NA TRBJ1-6 TRBV6-1 NA CASRWGDSPLHF TGTGCCAGCAGGTGGGGAGATTCACCCCTCCACTTT
NA TRBJ1-4 TRBV10-1 NA CASRHPGLINEKLFF TGCGCCAGCAGACATCCGGGACTGATTAATGAAAAACTGTTTTTT
few TRBJ1-5 TRBV25-1 TRBD1 CASSPGQGFGQPQHF TGTGCCAGCAGTCCCGGACAGGGGTTCGGTCAGCCCCAGCATTTT
NA TRBJ1-5 TRBV6-5 TRBD1 CASSSWDSPNQPQHF TGTGCCAGCAGTTCCTGGGACAGTCCAAATCAGCCCCAGCATTTT
NA TRBJ2-7 TRBV9 NA CASSDGRGEQYF TGTGCCAGCAGCGACGGACGGGGCGAGCAGTACTTC
few TRBJ1-4 TRBV30 NA CAWSVRGPGKLFF TGTGCCTGGAGTGTCAGGGGACCTGGAAAACTGTTTTTT
NA TRBJ1-4 TRBV15 NA CATSRVRRTNEKLFF TGTGCCACCAGCAGAGTGAGGAGGACTAATGAAAAACTGTTTTTT
once TRBJ2-7 TRBV2 TRBD1 CAITGQGLSYEQYF TGTGCCATTACGGGACAGGGACTTTCCTACGAGCAGTACTTC
NA TRBJ2-5 TRBV15 NA CATSRETIQETQYF TGTGCCACCAGCAGGGAAACAATTCAAGAGACCCAGTACTTC
NA TRBJ1-5 TRBV4-1 NA CASSQDPLGNQPQHF TGCGCCAGCAGCCAAGATCCCCTAGGGAATCAGCCCCAGCATTTT
NA TRBJ2-3 TRBV5-8 TRBD1 CASSLGRTGGTDTQYF TGTGCCAGCAGCTTGGGACGGACAGGAGGCACAGATACGCAGTATTTT
once TRBJ2-1 TRBV7-6 NA CASSPRGVSYNEQFF TGTGCCAGCAGCCCGAGGGGTGTCTCCTACAATGAGCAGTTCTTC
NA TRBJ1-5 TRBV6-6 NA CASNGQPNQPQHF TGTGCCAGCAACGGACAGCCGAATCAGCCCCAGCATTTT
large TRBJ1-4 TRBV4-2 NA CASSPNGATNEKLFF TGTGCCAGCAGCCCGAACGGGGCAACTAATGAAAAACTGTTTTTT
NA TRBJ2-4 TRBV27 NA CASSLSGPKNIQYF TGTGCCAGCAGTTTATCCGGGCCAAAAAACATTCAGTACTTC